The 31 T cell receptor beta chains presented below share a single source sample, sequenced in a study of a mutant IDH1 vaccine in newly diagnosed glioma. Stated time point: week 5, during vaccination. The vaccine gave 300 ug of a 20-mer mutant IDH1 peptide subcutaneously per dose. Clones were sequenced by immunoSEQ multiplex PCR, and TCRdb holds only the in-frame ones, with some missing. The table shows around 51,000 clones, with roughly 78% occurring only once. Their target antigens are unknown. The source material was PBMCs, sampled from a glioma patient whose treatment included an IDH1 peptide vaccine. The receptors here all came from a woman in her thirties or forties with glioma.

The rearrangement links TRBV2 to TRBJ1-2; possibly TRBD1 for D (6 bases). CDR1 SNHLY and CDR2 FYNNEI come from the germline V gene. The CDR3 totals 14 residues. V was clipped by 7 bases and J by 0 bases, with 12 bases between them. This CDR3 reads CASKSDSTNYGYTF. The CDR3 bases are TGTGCCAGCAAGTCGGACAGTACTAACTATGGCTACACCTTC.

This clone was counted a few times. The chain combines TRBV27 with TRBJ1-6; the D gene is possibly TRBD1 (5 bases). The CDR3 is made up of 16 amino acids. The V gene lost 1 base and the J gene lost 13 bases, with 20 bases spanning the gap. CDR1 MNHEY and CDR2 SMNVEV come from the germline V gene (reference sequence). Here the CDR3 reads CASSLFEGAALGPLHF. The CDR3 bases are TGTGCCAGCAGTTTATTTGAAGGGGCGGCCTTAGGGCCCCTCCACTTT.

CDR3: CASSNQHNSPLHF. The CDR3, as DNA: TGTGCCAGTTCTAACCAGCATAATTCACCCCTCCACTTT. The rearrangement joins TRBV6-5 to TRBJ1-6; D not resolved. Looked up from germline, CDR1 is MNHEY and CDR2 is SVGAGI. The CDR3 loop spans 13 amino acids. Deletions cut 9 bases from V and 5 bases from J, with 11 bases between.

The V and J genes are TRBV10-3 and TRBJ2-3, with 10 bases aligning to TRBD1. Germline V gives CDR1 ENHRY, CDR2 SYGVKD. Germline trimming cut 4 bases from V and 3 bases from J; bases unmatched to any gene: 4. CDR3 size: 15 residues. The CDR3 bases are TGTGCCATCAGTGGGGGACAGGGGACGACAGATACGCAGTATTTT. Its protein product is CAISGGQGTTDTQYF.

This sequence joins TRBV6-5 and TRBJ1-1, with D unclear. Germline CDR1 reads MNHEY; CDR2 reads SVGAGI. There are 12 residues in the CDR3. Trimming removed 4 bases from V and 7 bases from J, with 10 bases in between. CDR3 DNA sequence: TGTGCCAGCAGTTTCAGTCCCCTTGAAGCTTTCTTT. This codes for CASSFSPLEAFF.

The CDR3 DNA sequence: TGTGCCAGCAGCTTAGAGGGACTAGCCGGTGCAAACTCCTACAATGAGCAGTTCTTC. Amino acids: CASSLEGLAGANSYNEQFF. V usage is TRBV7-6 and J usage is TRBJ2-1; 9 bases fit TRBD2. CDR3 size: 19 residues. The V gene's germline CDR1 is SGHVS and CDR2 FNYEAQ. The V segment lost 1 base and the J segment 0 bases; nucleotides outside the gene matches: 10.

This rearrangement joins TRBV30 to TRBJ2-7, with D maybe TRBD1 (6 bases). The CDR3 has 17 amino acids. The V gene lost 4 bases and the J gene lost 3 bases, with 25 bases spanning the gap. From germline, CDR1 is GTSNPN and CDR2 SVGIG (reference sequence). This CDR3 reads CAWTRGWSRGGVYEQYF. The CDR3 nucleotides are TGTGCCTGGACGAGGGGCTGGTCCAGAGGGGGTGTCTACGAGCAGTACTTC.

The chain has TRBV30 and TRBJ2-7; possibly TRBD1 for D (5 bases). CDR1 is GTSNPN and CDR2 is SVGIG in the germline V gene (reference sequence). The V end was cut by 4 bases, the J end by 7 bases, with 11 bases between. CDR3 length: 11 amino acids. The DNA of the CDR3 is TGTGCCTGGACCAGGGAAAGGGAGCAGTACTTC. Protein sequence: CAWTREREQYF.

To note about this clone: Different DNA sequences within this sample yield the same CDR3. This chain links TRBV7-9 with TRBJ1-1, with D perhaps TRBD1 (6 bases). The CDR3 consists of 14 residues. Germline loops: CDR1 SEHNR, CDR2 FQNEAQ (reference sequence). V lost 4 bases to trimming and J lost 0 bases, with 9 bases between them. CDR3: CASSSGQLNTEAFF. The CDR3 nucleotides are TGTGCCAGCAGCTCCGGACAGCTGAACACTGAAGCTTTCTTT.

The chain couples TRBV5-4 to TRBJ2-3; 12 nucleotides agree with TRBD2. The J segment lost 8 bases and the V segment lost 3 bases, leaving 4 bases of the junction unmatched. Germline loops: CDR1 SGHNT, CDR2 YYREEE (reference sequence). CDR3 length: 14 residues. The CDR3 reads CASSSTSGGSTQYF. The DNA for the CDR3 is TGTGCCAGCAGCTCCACTAGCGGGGGGAGTACGCAGTATTTT.

V and J are TRBV6-1 and TRBJ1-3, with D unclear. The CDR3 contains 12 residues. In germline, CDR1 is MNHNS, CDR2 SASEGT. The V gene lost 6 bases and the J gene lost 2 bases, with 5 bases spanning the gap. The CDR3: CASSKTGNTIYF. DNA of the CDR3: TGTGCCAGCAGCAAAACTGGAAACACCATATATTTT.

The gene calls are TRBV4-1 and TRBJ2-3; perhaps TRBD2 as D (5 bases). The CDR3 length is 15 residues. Trimming removed 4 bases from V and 1 base from J, with 12 bases in between. Germline CDR1 and CDR2: MGHRA and YSYEKL. The CDR3 bases are TGCGCCAGCAGCCTAACTTTCGGGGGCACAGATACGCAGTATTTT. It codes for CASSLTFGGTDTQYF.

The chain carries TRBV6-5 and TRBJ1-2; 9 bases are a match to TRBD1. Germline values: CDR1 MNHEY, CDR2 SVGAGI. The CDR3 spans 15 residues. With 6 bases clipped from V and 5 bases from J, the junction kept 10 bases outside the gene matches. CDR3 in amino acids: CASRTSGQGGYGYTF. The CDR3 bases are TGTGCCAGCAGAACTTCGGGACAGGGCGGATATGGCTACACCTTC.

The chain uses TRBV9 and TRBJ2-7; D may be TRBD1 or TRBD2 (5 bases each). CDR3 size: 15 residues. Trimming removed 1 base from V and 0 bases from J, with 11 bases in between. Germline lookup yields CDR1 SGDLS and CDR2 YYNGEE. CDR3 amino acids: CASSVKGTNSYEQYF. CDR3 bases: TGTGCCAGCAGCGTAAAGGGGACCAACTCCTACGAGCAGTACTTC.

The chain employs TRBV7-6 and TRBJ1-1; D is undetermined. Trimming took off 5 bases at V and 1 base at J, with 8 bases between the two ends. This CDR3 is 13 amino acids long. CDR1 is SGHVS and CDR2 is FNYEAQ in the germline V gene. CDR3 amino acids: CASSGRPNTEAFF. In DNA form, the CDR3 reads TGTGCCAGCAGCGGCCGACCGAACACTGAAGCTTTCTTT.

A few counts support this clone. The chain carries TRBV19 and TRBJ1-4; D is undetermined. Trimming left V 3 bases short and J 0 bases short, with 8 bases between. This CDR3 region has 15 residues. Germline loops: CDR1 LNHDA, CDR2 SQIVND (reference sequence). The CDR3 loop reads CASSMYGSTNEKLFF. CDR3 nucleotides: TGTGCCAGTAGTATGTACGGGTCAACTAATGAAAAACTGTTTTTT.

The rearrangement joins TRBV4-1 to TRBJ1-2, with D unresolved. The CDR3 totals 13 residues. The V and J ends lost 4 bases and 8 bases respectively, with 14 bases between them. Germline loops: CDR1 MGHRA, CDR2 YSYEKL. CDR3 in amino acids: CASSPDGSLGYTF. The CDR3 region has the DNA TGCGCCAGCAGCCCGGACGGATCCTTGGGCTACACCTTC.

This chain's CDR3 is CASISGDVHYGYTF. Written as DNA, the CDR3 is TGTGCCAGTATATCAGGGGATGTTCACTATGGCTACACCTTC. The genes are TRBV19 and TRBJ1-2, with a tentative D call TRBD1 (6 bases). Between the trimmed V and J ends, which lost 7 bases and 3 bases, there was a span of 15 bases. Germline lookup yields CDR1 LNHDA and CDR2 SQIVND (reference sequence). The CDR3 is made up of 14 amino acids.

The sample holds one count of this clone. V usage is TRBV2 and J usage is TRBJ2-2; possible D gene TRBD2, 5 bases. Trimming pared 2 bases from V and 4 bases from J, leaving 14 bases between. This CDR3 is 16 amino acids long. In germline, CDR1 is SNHLY, CDR2 FYNNEI. Here the CDR3 DNA reads TGTGCCAGCAGTGAAAGGCTAGCTTCGATCACCGGGGAGCTGTTTTTT. Its translation is CASSERLASITGELFF.

This chain joins TRBV7-8 and TRBJ1-5; no clear D. V gave up 3 bases and J gave up 1 base, with 4 bases separating them. There are 13 residues in the CDR3. Germline values: CDR1 SGHVS, CDR2 FQNEAQ. The CDR3 DNA is TGTGCCAGCAGCTTGGACAGCAATCAGCCCCAGCATTTT. Translation gives CASSLDSNQPQHF.

V usage is TRBV9 and J usage is TRBJ1-1; D gene ambiguous. This CDR3 contains 12 residues. The germline V gene has CDR1 SGDLS and CDR2 YYNGEE. The V end lost 4 bases, the J end lost 3 bases, and 7 bases lay between the germline ends. The CDR3 DNA is TGTGCCAGCAGCAGGGAATACACTGAAGCTTTCTTT. Translation gives CASSREYTEAFF. The full variable domain, rest sourced from reference TRBV9 and TRBJ1-1, is DSGVTQTPKHLITATGQRVTLRCSPRSGDLSVYWYQQSLDQGLQFLIQYYNGEERAKGNILERFSAQQFPDLHSELNLSSLELGDSALYFCASSREYTEAFFGQGTRLTVV.

The chain links TRBV2 to TRBJ1-6, with TRBD1 as a possible D gene (5 bases). Germline values: CDR1 SNHLY, CDR2 FYNNEI. The V end was cut by 1 base, the J end by 8 bases, with 9 bases between. The CDR3 has 14 amino acids. This chain's CDR3 is CASSEGQGYSPLHF. CDR3 sequence (DNA): TGTGCCAGCAGTGAAGGGCAGGGATATTCACCCCTCCACTTT.

The rearrangement uses TRBV29-1 and TRBJ2-6; D is possibly TRBD2 (6 bases). The CDR3 extends over 16 amino acids. Deletions cut 8 bases from V and 0 bases from J, with 17 bases between. In germline, CDR1 is SQVTM, CDR2 ANQGSEA. DNA for the CDR3: TGCAGCTCCCTTAGAGACGGGAGCTCTGGGGCCAACGTCCTGACTTTC. Translating gives CSSLRDGSSGANVLTF.

The chain is built from TRBV7-2 and TRBJ1-1, with D perhaps TRBD1 (6 bases). The CDR3 has 13 residues. In germline, CDR1 is SGHTA, CDR2 FQGNSA. With 2 bases removed from V and 3 bases from J, the gap between germline ends came to 7 bases. CDR3 protein: CASSLTGHTEAFF. CDR3 coding DNA: TGTGCCAGCAGCTTAACAGGGCACACTGAAGCTTTCTTT.

This clone came up a few times. In DNA, the CDR3 is TGTGCCAGCAGTACAAGGACAGGACTCCACACTGAAGCTTTCTTT. Translating it yields CASSTRTGLHTEAFF. The gene calls are TRBV27 and TRBJ1-1; 7 positions match TRBD1. Per the germline V gene, CDR1 is MNHEY and CDR2 is SMNVEV (reference sequence). The V gene end was trimmed by 5 bases and the J gene end by 3 bases; junction bases not matched to a gene: 9. CDR3 size: 15 residues.

This chain links TRBV2 with TRBJ1-1, with a weak D call TRBD1 (5 bases). V was trimmed by 4 bases and J by 8 bases, leaving 11 bases between them. The CDR3 totals 12 residues. Germline assignment: CDR1 SNHLY and CDR2 FYNNEI. CDR3 residues: CASSAGAGEAFF. In DNA, the CDR3 is TGTGCCAGCAGTGCTGGGGCAGGGGAAGCTTTCTTT.

The chain links TRBV18 to TRBJ1-5; D unclear. V was shortened by 2 bases and J by 2 bases, with 7 bases between the two germline ends. CDR1 is KGHSH and CDR2 is LQKENI in the germline V gene. This CDR3 contains 14 residues. CDR3 nucleotide sequence: TGTGCCAGCTCACCATCGAGAGGCAATCAGCCCCAGCATTTT. Translated, it gives CASSPSRGNQPQHF.

The chain joins TRBV6-1 to TRBJ1-1; tentative D call: TRBD1 (5 bases). The CDR3 contains 13 residues. Trimming left V 8 bases short and J 0 bases short, with 10 bases between. Germline V CDR1 and CDR2: MNHNS, SASEGT. The CDR3 nucleotides read TGTGCCAGCGGCGGGACCGTGAACACTGAAGCTTTCTTT. Translation: CASGGTVNTEAFF.

The chain joins TRBV2 to TRBJ2-1; 9 nucleotides match TRBD1. The CDR3 spans 15 residues. Losses at the gene ends were 5 bases for V and 7 bases for J; bases not matched to a gene: 9. Germline values: CDR1 SNHLY, CDR2 FYNNEI. DNA for the CDR3: TGTGCCAGCAGTCACGACAGGGGGAGAGAGAATGAGCAGTTCTTC. Translation: CASSHDRGRENEQFF.

The chain recombines TRBV9 with TRBJ1-2; D not resolved. The CDR3 is made up of 14 amino acids. The germline V and J ends were trimmed by 0 bases and 4 bases, with 10 bases remaining between them. CDR1 is SGDLS and CDR2 is YYNGEE in the germline V gene. The CDR3 DNA is TGTGCCAGCAGCGTAGCTTTAGGCGCCTATGGCTACACCTTC. Encoded protein: CASSVALGAYGYTF.

The chain links TRBV27 to TRBJ2-7; 11 nucleotides align to TRBD1. The CDR3 runs 18 residues. V gave up 0 bases and J gave up 2 bases; unmatched junction bases: 9. Per germline, CDR1 MNHEY and CDR2 SMNVEV (reference sequence). The CDR3 sequence is CASSLSTDRGRLPYEQYF. The CDR3 bases are TGTGCCAGCAGTTTATCGACGGACAGGGGGCGCTTGCCCTACGAGCAGTACTTC.